This section outlines one T cell receptor beta chain sequence together with its context. The entry originates in a study of T cells in Graves' hyperthyroidism and ophthalmopathy. The study defined stable Graves' hyperthyroidism as no ophthalmopathy progression within 18 months. TCR beta CDR3 regions were amplified from RNA. The HTBI primer set served for first-round RT-PCR of the TCR CDR3. TCRdb redid the calling of the multiplex PCR reads with MiXCR, one entry per CDR3 protein. The table includes some 510,000 distinct CDR3 sequences, about half detected once. This CDR3 is 14 amino acids long. Germline V CDR1 and CDR2: ENHRY, SYGVKD. The V end was cut by 4 bases, the J end by 7 bases, with 13 bases between.

The clonotype was recovered from a woman aged 18-35 years with Graves' hyperthyroidism. Material for sequencing was peripheral blood or thyroid tissue (not recorded which). The chain joins TRBV10-3 to TRBJ1-4; possible D gene TRBD1, 5 bases. For the CDR3, the DNA is TGTGCCATCAGTGCTGCAGGGCAGGGTGAAAAACTGTTTTTT. Its protein product is CAISAAGQGEKLFF.